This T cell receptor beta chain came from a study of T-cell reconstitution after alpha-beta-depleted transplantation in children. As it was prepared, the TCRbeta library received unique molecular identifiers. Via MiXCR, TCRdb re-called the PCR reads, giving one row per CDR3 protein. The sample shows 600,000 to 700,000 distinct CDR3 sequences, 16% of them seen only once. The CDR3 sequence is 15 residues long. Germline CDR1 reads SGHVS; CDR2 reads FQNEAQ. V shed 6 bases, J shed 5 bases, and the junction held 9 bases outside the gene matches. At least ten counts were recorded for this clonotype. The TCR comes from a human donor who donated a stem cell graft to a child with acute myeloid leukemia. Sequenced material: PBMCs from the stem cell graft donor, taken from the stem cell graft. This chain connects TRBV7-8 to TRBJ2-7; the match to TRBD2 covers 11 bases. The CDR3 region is CASSFPSGGHDEQYV. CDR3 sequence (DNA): TGTGCCAGCAGTTTCCCTAGCGGGGGGCATGACGAGCAGTACGTC.